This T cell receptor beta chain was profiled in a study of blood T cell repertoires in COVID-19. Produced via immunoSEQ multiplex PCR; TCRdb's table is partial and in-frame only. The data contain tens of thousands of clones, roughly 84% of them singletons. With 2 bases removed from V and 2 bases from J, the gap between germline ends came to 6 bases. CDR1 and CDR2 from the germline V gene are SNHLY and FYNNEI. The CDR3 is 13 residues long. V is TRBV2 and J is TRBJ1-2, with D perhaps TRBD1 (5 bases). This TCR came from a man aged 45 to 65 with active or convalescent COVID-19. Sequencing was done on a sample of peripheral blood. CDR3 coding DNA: TGTGCCAGCAGTGAATCAGGGAACTATGGCTACACCTTC. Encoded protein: CASSESGNYGYTF.